This T cell receptor beta chain was sequenced in a study of CD8 T cells in ankylosing spondylitis. The study's findings and limits: Apparently characteristic of ankylosing spondylitis blood was a TCR beta motif (roughly eight highly homologous variants). Reportedly, matched ankylosing spondylitis synovial fluid was significantly enriched for disease-linked clones.

TCRdb re-called the 5' RACE reads through MiXCR, storing one row per CDR3 protein. The sample carries under 300,000 distinct CDR3 sequences, around 10% recorded once. The V end lost 1 base, the J end lost 2 bases, and 6 bases lay between the germline ends. There are 13 residues in the CDR3. The germline V gene encodes CDR1 SGHRS and CDR2 YFSETQ. This clonotype was seen many times. Its antigen remains unidentified. The rearrangement uses TRBV5-1 and TRBJ1-2; D is uncertain. The origin of this receptor is a male donor with ankylosing spondylitis or in good health (not recorded which). Sequenced: blood, either unsorted or a sorted T cell fraction (not recorded which). The DNA of the CDR3 is TGCGCCAGCAGCTTGACTGACAACTATGGCTACACCTTC. Its translation is CASSLTDNYGYTF.